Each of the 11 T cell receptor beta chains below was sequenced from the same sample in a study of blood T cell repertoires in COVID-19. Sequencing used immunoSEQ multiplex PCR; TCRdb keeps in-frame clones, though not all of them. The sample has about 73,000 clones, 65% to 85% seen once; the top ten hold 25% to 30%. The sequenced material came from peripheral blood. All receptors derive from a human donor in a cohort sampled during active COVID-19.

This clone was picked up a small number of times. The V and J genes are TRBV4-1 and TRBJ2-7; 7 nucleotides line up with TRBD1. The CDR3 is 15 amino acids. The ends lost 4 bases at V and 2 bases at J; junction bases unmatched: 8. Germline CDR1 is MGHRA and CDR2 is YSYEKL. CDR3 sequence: CASSLSGTAPYEQYF. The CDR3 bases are TGCGCCAGCAGCCTGTCCGGGACAGCTCCCTACGAGCAGTACTTC.

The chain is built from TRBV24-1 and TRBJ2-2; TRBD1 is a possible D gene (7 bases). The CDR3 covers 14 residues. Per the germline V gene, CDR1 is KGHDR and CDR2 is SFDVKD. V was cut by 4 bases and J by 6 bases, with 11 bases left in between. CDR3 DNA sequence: TGTGCCACCAGTGACCGCGGGACAGCCGGGGAGCTGTTTTTT. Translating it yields CATSDRGTAGELFF.

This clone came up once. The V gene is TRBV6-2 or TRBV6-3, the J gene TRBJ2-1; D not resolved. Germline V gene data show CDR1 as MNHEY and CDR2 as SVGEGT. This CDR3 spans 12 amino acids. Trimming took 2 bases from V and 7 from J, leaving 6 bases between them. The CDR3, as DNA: TGTGCCAGCAGTTACGTCCTAAATGAGCAGTTCTTC. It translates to CASSYVLNEQFF.

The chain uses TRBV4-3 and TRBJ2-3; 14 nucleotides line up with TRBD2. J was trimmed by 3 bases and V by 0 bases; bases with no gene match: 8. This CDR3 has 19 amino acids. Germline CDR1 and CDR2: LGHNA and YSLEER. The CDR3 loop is CASSQDLTSGGAWTDTQYF. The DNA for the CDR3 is TGCGCCAGCAGCCAAGATCTGACTAGCGGGGGGGCCTGGACAGATACGCAGTATTTT.

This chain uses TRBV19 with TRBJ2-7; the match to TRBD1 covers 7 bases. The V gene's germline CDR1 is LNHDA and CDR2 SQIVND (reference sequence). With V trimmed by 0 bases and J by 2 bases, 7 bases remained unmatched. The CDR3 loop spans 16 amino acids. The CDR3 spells CASSIDPGTATYEQYF. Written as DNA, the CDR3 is TGTGCCAGTAGTATAGATCCCGGGACAGCTACCTACGAGCAGTACTTC.

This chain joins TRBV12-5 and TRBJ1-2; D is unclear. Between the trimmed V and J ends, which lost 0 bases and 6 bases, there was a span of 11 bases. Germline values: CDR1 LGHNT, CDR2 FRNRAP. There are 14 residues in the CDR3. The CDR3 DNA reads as TGTGCTAGTGGTTTGGTTGGTAGTCCGGATGGCTACACCTTC. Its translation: CASGLVGSPDGYTF.

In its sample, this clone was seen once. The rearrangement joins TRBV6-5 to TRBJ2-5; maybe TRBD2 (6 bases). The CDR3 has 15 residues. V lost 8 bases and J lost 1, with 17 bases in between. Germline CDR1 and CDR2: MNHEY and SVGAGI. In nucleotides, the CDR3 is TGTGCCAGCCAGACCACTCGGGGGACCCAAGAGACCCAGTACTTC. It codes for CASQTTRGTQETQYF.

CDR3 sequence: CASSYSLGLAYEQYF. The CDR3 nucleotides read TGTGCCAGCAGTTACTCATTGGGTCTAGCCTACGAGCAGTACTTC. The chain is built from TRBV6-2 or TRBV6-3 and TRBJ2-7; no clear D. CDR1 and CDR2 (germline): MNHEY, SVGEGT. V lost 0 bases and J 2 bases, leaving 11 bases between the germline ends. This CDR3 has 15 residues.

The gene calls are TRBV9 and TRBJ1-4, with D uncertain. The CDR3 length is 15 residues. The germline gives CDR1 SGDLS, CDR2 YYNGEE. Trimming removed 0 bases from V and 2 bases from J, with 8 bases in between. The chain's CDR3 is CASSVGVATNEKLFF. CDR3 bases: TGTGCCAGCAGCGTAGGAGTCGCCACTAATGAAAAACTGTTTTTT.

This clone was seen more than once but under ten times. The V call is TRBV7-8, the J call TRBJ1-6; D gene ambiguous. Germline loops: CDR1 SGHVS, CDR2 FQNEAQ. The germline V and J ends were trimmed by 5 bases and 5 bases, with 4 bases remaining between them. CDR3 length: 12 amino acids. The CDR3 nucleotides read TGTGCCAGCAGCCTCAATAATTCACCCCTCCACTTT. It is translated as CASSLNNSPLHF. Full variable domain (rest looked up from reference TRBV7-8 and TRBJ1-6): GAGVSQSPRYKVAKRGQDVALRCDPISGHVSLFWYQQALGQGPEFLTYFQNEAQLDKSGLPSDRFFAERPEGSVSTLKIQRTQQEDSAVYLCASSLNNSPLHFGNGTRLTVT.

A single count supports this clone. The chain's CDR3 is CASGTRTGQGWSPLHF. The CDR3 nucleotides read TGTGCCAGTGGGACCCGAACAGGGCAAGGATGGTCACCCCTCCACTTT. The chain links TRBV19 to TRBJ1-6, with a weak D call TRBD1 (6 bases). This CDR3 spans 16 amino acids. V lost 8 bases to trimming and J lost 10 bases, with 24 bases between them. Germline CDR1 and CDR2: LNHDA and SQIVND (reference sequence).